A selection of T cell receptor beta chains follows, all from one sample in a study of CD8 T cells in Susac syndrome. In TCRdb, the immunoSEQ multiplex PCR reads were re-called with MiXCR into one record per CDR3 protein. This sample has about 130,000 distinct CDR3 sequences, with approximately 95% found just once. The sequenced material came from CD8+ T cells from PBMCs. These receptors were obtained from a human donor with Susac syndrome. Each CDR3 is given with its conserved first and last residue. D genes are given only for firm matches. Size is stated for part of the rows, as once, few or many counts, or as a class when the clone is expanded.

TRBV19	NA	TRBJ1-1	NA	TGTGCCGTCGGACAGACTATGAACACTGAAGCTTTCTTT	CAVGQTMNTEAFF
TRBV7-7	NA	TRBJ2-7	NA	TGTGCTAGCAGCTTAGCCGGCGGAGTCGGCTACGAGCAGTACTTC	CASSLAGGVGYEQYF
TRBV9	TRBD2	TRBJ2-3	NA	TGTGCCAGCAGCGTAGATCTAGCGGGAGGCACAGATACGCAGTATTTT	CASSVDLAGGTDTQYF
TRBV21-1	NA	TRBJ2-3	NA	TGTGCCAGCAGCAAAGGACGCCGGGAGCACCGCACAGATACGCAGTATTTT	CASSKGRREHRTDTQYF
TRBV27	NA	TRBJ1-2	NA	TGTGCCAGCAGTTTAAGTTTTTGGGAAATGGCAGACGGCTATGGCTACACCTTC	CASSLSFWEMADGYGYTF
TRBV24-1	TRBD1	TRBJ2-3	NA	TGTGCCACCAGTGATTCCACAGGGGGACGCACAGATACGCAGTATTTT	CATSDSTGGRTDTQYF
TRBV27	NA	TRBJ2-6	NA	TGTGCCAGCAGTTTAAACCCTGGGGCCAACGTCCTGACTTTC	CASSLNPGANVLTF
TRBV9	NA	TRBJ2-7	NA	TGTGCCAGCAGCGTCGGGAGCACCTACGAGCAGTACTTC	CASSVGSTYEQYF
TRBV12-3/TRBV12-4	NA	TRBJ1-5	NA	TGTGCCAGCAGTTTGGGGGCCGGTCAGCCCCAGCATTTT	CASSLGAGQPQHF
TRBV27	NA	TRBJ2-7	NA	TGTGCCAGCAGGTTGGGGGGAGCTTTGGGGCAGTACTTC	CASRLGGALGQYF
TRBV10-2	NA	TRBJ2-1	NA	TGCGCCAGCAGCGAGGCCAATGAGCAGTTCTTC	CASSEANEQFF
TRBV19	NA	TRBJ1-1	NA	TGTGCCAGTAGCACAGGGATGGGGGCTGAAGCTTTCTTT	CASSTGMGAEAFF
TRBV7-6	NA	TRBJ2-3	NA	TGTGCCAGCAGCCAAGGGGTGGGCACAGATACGCAGTATTTT	CASSQGVGTDTQYF
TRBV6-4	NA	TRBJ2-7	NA	TGTGCCAGCAGTGAATTTAAAAACTCCTACGAGCAGTACTTC	CASSEFKNSYEQYF
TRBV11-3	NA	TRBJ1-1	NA	TGTGCCAGCAGCTTAGTCTCAGGGGACACTGAAGCTTTCTTT	CASSLVSGDTEAFF
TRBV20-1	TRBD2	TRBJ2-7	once	TGCAGTGCTCTCCCTGTTGCGGGAGGGTACGAGCAGTACTTC	CSALPVAGGYEQYF
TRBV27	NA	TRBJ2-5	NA	TGTGCCAGCAGTTCTCTTTTCAGCCAAGAGACCCAGTACTTC	CASSSLFSQETQYF
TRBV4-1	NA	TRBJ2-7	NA	TGCGCCAGCAGCCTACCGGGGGCCCACGAGCAGTACTTC	CASSLPGAHEQYF
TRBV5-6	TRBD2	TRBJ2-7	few	TGTGCCAGCAGCTTACCAGCGGGAGACTACGAGCAGTACTTC	CASSLPAGDYEQYF
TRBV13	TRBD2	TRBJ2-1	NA	TGTGCCAGCAGCCCGACCCGACGGGGGGATGAGCAGTTCTTC	CASSPTRRGDEQFF
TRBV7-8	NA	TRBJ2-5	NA	TGTGCCAGCAGCTTAGCTAGCACAGAGACCCAGTACTTC	CASSLASTETQYF
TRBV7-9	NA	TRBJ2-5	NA	TGTGCCAGCAGCCTATGCCCGGGCAACCCAGGGGAGACCCAGTACTTC	CASSLCPGNPGETQYF